This T cell receptor beta chain comes out of a study of blood T cell repertoires in COVID-19. Study summary: From the United States, Italy and Spain came samples of acute and convalescent COVID-19. Sources were T cells, B-cell-depleted T cells, or PBMCs; the material itself was cDNA or gDNA.

Original processing methods: Reference gene primers were amplified, and this amplification served to estimate nucleated cell counts. Clones were sequenced by immunoSEQ multiplex PCR, and TCRdb holds only the in-frame ones, with some missing. V and J calls plus clone size are reproduced from that table; the DNA served to infer D and trimming. In the table there are roughly 230,000 clones, approximately 83% of which are singletons. The clonotype comes from a woman between 45 and 60 years old with acute or convalescent COVID-19. Sequencing used peripheral blood.

The CDR3 nucleotides read TGTGCCTGGAGCGCGGGGGTCCCCCCCGAGCAGTACTTC. It specifies CAWSAGVPPEQYF. The genes are TRBV30 and TRBJ2-7; 7 positions agree with TRBD2. J lost 6 bases, V lost 3 bases, and 8 bases had no gene match. The CDR3 runs 13 residues. Germline V lookup: CDR1 GTSNPN, CDR2 SVGIG (reference sequence).